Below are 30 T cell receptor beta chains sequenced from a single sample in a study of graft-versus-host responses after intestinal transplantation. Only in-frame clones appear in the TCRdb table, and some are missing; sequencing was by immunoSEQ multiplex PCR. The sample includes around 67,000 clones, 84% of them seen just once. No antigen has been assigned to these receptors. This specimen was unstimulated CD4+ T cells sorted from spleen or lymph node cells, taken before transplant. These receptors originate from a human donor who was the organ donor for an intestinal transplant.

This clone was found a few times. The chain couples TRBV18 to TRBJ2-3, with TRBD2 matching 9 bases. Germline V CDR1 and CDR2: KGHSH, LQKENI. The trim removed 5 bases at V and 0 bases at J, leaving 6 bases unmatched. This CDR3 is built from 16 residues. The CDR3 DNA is TGTGCCAGCTCATCTCTAGCGGGGAAGAGCACAGATACGCAGTATTTT. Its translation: CASSSLAGKSTDTQYF. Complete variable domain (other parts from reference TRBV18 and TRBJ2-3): NAGVMQNPRHLVRRRGQEARLRCSPMKGHSHVYWYRQLPEEGLKFMVYLQKENIIDESGMPKERFSAEFPKEGPSILRIQQVVRGDSAAYFCASSSLAGKSTDTQYFGPGTRLTVL.

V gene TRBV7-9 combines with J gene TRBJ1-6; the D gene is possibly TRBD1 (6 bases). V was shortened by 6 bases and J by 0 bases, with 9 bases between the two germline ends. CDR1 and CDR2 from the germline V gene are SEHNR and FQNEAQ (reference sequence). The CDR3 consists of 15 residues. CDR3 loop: CASSPRGSYNSPLHF. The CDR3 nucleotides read TGTGCCAGCAGTCCCAGGGGCTCCTATAATTCACCCCTCCACTTT. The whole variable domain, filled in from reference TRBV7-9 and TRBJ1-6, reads DTGVSQNPRHKITKRGQNVTFRCDPISEHNRLYWYRQTLGQGPEFLTYFQNEAQLEKSRLLSDRFSAERPKGSFSTLEIQRTEQGDSAMYLCASSPRGSYNSPLHFGNGTRLTVT.

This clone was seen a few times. CDR3 DNA sequence: TGCGCCAGCAGCCAAGATCGGGTAAATAATTCACCCCTCCACTTT. It is translated as CASSQDRVNNSPLHF. The chain has TRBV4-1 and TRBJ1-6; D is unresolved. CDR3 size: 15 residues. Trimming took 0 bases from V and 5 from J, leaving 8 bases between them. Germline loops: CDR1 MGHRA, CDR2 YSYEKL.

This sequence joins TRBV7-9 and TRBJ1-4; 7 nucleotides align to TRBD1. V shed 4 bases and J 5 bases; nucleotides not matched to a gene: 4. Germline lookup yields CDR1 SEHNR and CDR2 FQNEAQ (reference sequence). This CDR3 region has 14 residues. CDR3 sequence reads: CASSWDRKNEKLFF. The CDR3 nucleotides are TGTGCCAGCAGCTGGGACAGAAAGAATGAAAAACTGTTTTTT.

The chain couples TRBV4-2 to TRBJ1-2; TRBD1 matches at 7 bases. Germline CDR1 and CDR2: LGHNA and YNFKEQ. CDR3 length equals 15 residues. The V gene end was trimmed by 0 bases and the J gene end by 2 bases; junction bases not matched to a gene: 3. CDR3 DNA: TGTGCCAGCAGCCAAGAGTTGGGACAGAACTATGGCTACACCTTC. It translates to CASSQELGQNYGYTF.

The CDR3 nucleotides are TGTGCCAGCCGGCGCAGGGGCGATTACGAGCAGTACGTC. This sequence encodes CASRRRGDYEQYV. V gene TRBV25-1 combines with J gene TRBJ2-7; tentatively, D is TRBD1 (6 bases). CDR3 length equals 13 residues. Trimming took off 8 bases at V and 4 bases at J, with 15 bases between the two ends. Germline-derived CDR1 and CDR2 are MGHDK and SYGVNS.

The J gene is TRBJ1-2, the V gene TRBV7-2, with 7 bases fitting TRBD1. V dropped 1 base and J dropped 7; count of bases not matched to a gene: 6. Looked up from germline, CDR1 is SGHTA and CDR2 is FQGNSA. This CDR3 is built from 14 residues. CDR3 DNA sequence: TGTGCCAGCAGCTTAGAGGTTCCAGGGGGTGGCTACACCTTC. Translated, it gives CASSLEVPGGGYTF.

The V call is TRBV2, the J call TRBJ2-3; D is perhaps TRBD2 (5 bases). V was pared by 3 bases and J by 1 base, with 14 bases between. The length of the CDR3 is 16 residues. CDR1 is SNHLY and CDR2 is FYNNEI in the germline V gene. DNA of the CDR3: TGTGCCAGCAGTGAGCTTTTGGCCGGGGGCACAGATACGCAGTATTTT. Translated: CASSELLAGGTDTQYF.

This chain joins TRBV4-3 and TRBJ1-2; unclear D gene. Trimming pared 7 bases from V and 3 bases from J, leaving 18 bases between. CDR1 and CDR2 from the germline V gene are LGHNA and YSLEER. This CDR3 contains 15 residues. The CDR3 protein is CASNPGLERDYGYTF. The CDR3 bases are TGCGCCAGCAACCCCGGCCTCGAGCGGGACTATGGCTACACCTTC.

The CDR3 DNA follows: TGTGCCATCAGTACTAGCGGTACTAGCACAGATACGCAGTATTTT. Translation: CAISTSGTSTDTQYF. V usage is TRBV10-3 and J usage is TRBJ2-3, with TRBD2 identical over 8 bases. Looked up from germline, CDR1 is ENHRY and CDR2 is SYGVKD. The CDR3 loop spans 15 amino acids. V shed 5 bases, J shed 0 bases, and the junction held 4 bases outside the gene matches.

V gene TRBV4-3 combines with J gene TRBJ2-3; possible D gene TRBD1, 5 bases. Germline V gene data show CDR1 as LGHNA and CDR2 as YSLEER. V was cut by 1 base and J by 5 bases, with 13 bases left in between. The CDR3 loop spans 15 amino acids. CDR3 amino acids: CASSQVPGYGDTQYF. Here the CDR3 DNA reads TGCGCCAGCAGCCAAGTTCCAGGGTACGGAGATACGCAGTATTTT.

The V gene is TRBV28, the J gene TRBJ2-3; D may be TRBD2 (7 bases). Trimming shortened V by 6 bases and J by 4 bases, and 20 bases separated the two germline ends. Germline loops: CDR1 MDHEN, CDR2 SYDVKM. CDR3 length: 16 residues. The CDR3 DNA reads TGTGCCAGCAGAGTAGGGGGAGGGGGGCGCTCAGATACGCAGTATTTT. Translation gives CASRVGGGGRSDTQYF. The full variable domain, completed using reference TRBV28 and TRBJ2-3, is DVKVTQSSRYLVKRTGEKVFLECVQDMDHENMFWYRQDPGLGLRLIYFSYDVKMKEKGDIPEGYSVSREKKERFSLILESASTNQTSMYLCASRVGGGGRSDTQYFGPGTRLTVL.

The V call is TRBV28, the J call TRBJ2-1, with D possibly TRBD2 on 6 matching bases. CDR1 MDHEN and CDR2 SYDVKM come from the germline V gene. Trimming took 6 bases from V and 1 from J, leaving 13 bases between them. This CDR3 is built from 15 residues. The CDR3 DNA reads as TGTGCCAGCAGAGGGATGGGAGGTTCCTACAATGAGCAGTTCTTC. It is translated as CASRGMGGSYNEQFF.

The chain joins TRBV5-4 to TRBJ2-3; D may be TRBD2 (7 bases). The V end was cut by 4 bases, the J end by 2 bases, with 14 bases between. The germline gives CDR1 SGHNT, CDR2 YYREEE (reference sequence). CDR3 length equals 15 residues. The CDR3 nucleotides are TGTGCCAGCAGCCGGGGCGGGGGCCTCACAGATACGCAGTATTTT. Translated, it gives CASSRGGGLTDTQYF.

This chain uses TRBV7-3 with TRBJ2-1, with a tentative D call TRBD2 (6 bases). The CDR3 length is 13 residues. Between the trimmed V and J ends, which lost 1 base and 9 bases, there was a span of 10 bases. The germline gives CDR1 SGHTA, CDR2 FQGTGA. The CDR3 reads CASSLNVGGEQFF. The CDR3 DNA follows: TGTGCCAGCAGCTTAAATGTGGGAGGTGAGCAGTTCTTC. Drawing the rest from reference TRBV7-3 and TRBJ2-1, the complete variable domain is GAGVSQTPSNKVTEKGKYVELRCDPISGHTALYWYRQSLGQGPEFLIYFQGTGAADDSGLPNDRFFAVRPEGSVSTLKIQRTERGDSAVYLCASSLNVGGEQFFGPGTRLTVL.

CDR3 amino acids: CASSFGGGYGYTF. DNA for the CDR3: TGTGCCAGCAGTTTCGGGGGGGGGTATGGCTACACCTTC. V is TRBV28 and J is TRBJ1-2; possibly TRBD1 for D (5 bases). V lost 3 bases and J lost 5, with 10 bases in between. The CDR3 covers 13 residues. Germline assignment: CDR1 MDHEN and CDR2 SYDVKM.

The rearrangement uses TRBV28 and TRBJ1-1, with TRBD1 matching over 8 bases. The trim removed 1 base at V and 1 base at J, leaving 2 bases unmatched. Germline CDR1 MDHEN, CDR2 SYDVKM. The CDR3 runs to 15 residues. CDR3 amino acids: CASSLLQGENTEAFF. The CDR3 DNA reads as TGTGCCAGCAGTTTATTACAGGGGGAGAACACTGAAGCTTTCTTT.

This CDR3 reads CAFELPGLAGLGAYNEQFF. For the CDR3, the DNA is TGTGCCTTCGAGCTCCCGGGACTAGCGGGGCTGGGGGCCTACAATGAGCAGTTCTTC. V gene TRBV7-9 combines with J gene TRBJ2-1, with TRBD2 identical over 13 bases. Germline trimming cut 11 bases from V and 2 bases from J; bases unmatched to any gene: 18. Germline CDR1 SEHNR, CDR2 FQNEAQ (reference sequence). The length of the CDR3 is 19 residues.

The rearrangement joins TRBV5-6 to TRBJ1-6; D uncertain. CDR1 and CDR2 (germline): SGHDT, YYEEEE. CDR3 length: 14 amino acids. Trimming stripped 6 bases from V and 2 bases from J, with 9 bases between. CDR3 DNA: TGTGCCAGCACCGGTACTCCCTATAATTCACCCCTCCACTTT. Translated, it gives CASTGTPYNSPLHF.

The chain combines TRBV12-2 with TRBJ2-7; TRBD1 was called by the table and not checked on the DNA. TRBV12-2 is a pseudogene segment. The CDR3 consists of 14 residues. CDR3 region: CASRARDIPYEQYV. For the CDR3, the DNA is TGTGCAAGTCGCGCCCGGGACATACCTTACGAGCAGTACGTC.

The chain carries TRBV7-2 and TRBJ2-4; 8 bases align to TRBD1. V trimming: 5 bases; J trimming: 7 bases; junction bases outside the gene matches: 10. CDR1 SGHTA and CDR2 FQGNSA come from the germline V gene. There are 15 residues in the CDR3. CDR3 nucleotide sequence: TGTGCCAGCAGCATGACAGGGGATGGGTGGAACATTCAGTACTTC. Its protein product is CASSMTGDGWNIQYF.

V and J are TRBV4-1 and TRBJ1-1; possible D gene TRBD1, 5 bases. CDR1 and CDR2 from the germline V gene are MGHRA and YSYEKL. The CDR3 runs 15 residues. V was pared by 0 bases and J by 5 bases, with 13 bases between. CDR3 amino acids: CASSQERFQGTEAFF. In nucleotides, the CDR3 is TGCGCCAGCAGCCAAGAACGATTCCAGGGAACTGAAGCTTTCTTT.

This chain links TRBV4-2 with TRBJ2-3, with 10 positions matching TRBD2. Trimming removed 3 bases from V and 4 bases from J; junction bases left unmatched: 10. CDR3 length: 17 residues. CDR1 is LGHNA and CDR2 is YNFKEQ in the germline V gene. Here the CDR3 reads CASSHIIAGGWADTQYF. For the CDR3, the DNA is TGTGCCAGCAGCCATATAATAGCGGGGGGTTGGGCAGATACGCAGTATTTT.

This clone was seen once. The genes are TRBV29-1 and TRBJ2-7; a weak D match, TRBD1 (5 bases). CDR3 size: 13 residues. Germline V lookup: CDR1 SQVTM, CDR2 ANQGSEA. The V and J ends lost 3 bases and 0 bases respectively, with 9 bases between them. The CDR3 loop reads CSVEKDNSYEQYV. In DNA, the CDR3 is TGCAGCGTTGAGAAGGACAACTCCTACGAGCAGTACGTC.

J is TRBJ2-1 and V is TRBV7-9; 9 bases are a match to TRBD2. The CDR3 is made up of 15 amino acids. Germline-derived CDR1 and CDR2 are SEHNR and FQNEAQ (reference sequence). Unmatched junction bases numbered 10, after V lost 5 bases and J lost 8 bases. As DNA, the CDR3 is TGTGCCAGCAGCCAAGGGACTAGCCTTCTACATGAGCAGTTCTTC. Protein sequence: CASSQGTSLLHEQFF.

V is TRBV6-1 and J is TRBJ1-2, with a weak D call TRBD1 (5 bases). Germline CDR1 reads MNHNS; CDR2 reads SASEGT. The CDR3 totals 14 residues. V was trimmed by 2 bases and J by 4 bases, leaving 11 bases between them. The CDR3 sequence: CASSETPGSYGYTF. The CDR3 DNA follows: TGTGCCAGCAGTGAAACACCAGGGTCCTATGGCTACACCTTC.

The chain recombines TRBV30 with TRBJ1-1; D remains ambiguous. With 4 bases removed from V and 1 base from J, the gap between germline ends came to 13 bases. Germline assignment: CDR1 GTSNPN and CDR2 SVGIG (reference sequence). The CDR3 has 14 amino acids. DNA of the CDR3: TGTGCCTGGACACCTAAACGGGGGAACACTGAAGCTTTCTTT. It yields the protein CAWTPKRGNTEAFF.

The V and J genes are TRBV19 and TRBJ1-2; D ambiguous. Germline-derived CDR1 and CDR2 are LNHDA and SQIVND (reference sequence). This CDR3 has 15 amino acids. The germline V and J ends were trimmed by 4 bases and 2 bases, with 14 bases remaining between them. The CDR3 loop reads CASSTKTTENYGYTF. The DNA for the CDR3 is TGTGCCAGTAGTACCAAGACTACAGAGAACTATGGCTACACCTTC.

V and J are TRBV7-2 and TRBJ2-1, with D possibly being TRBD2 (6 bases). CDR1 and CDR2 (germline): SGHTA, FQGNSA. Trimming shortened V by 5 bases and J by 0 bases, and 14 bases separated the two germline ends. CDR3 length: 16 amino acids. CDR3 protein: CASSILGGFSYNEQFF. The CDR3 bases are TGTGCCAGCAGCATACTCGGGGGATTCTCCTACAATGAGCAGTTCTTC.

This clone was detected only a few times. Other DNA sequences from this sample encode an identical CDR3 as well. DNA for the CDR3: TGTGCCAGCAGCTTAGGACAGGGCAATCAGCCCCAGCATTTT. It specifies CASSLGQGNQPQHF. This sequence joins TRBV7-9 and TRBJ1-5; D might be TRBD1 (6 bases). This CDR3 contains 14 residues. V shed 1 base and J shed 2 bases, with 6 bases lying between them. Germline V gene sequence: CDR1 SEHNR, CDR2 FQNEAQ (reference sequence).